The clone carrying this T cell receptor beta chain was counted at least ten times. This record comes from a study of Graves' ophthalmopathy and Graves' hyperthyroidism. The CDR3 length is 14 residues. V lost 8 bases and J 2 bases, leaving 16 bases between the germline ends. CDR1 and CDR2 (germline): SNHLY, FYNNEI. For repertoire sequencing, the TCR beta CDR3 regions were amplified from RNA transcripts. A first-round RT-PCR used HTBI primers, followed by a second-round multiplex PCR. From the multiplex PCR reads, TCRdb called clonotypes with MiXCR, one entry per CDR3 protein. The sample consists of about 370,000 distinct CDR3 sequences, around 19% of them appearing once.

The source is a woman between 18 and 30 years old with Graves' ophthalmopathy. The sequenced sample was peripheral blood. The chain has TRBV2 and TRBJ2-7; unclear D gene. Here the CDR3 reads CASGRTGPTYEQYF. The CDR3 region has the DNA TGTGCCAGCGGGCGGACGGGCCCCACCTACGAGCAGTACTTC.